Each of the 13 T cell receptor beta chains below was sequenced from the same sample in a study of T-cell memory formation after mild COVID-19. TCRdb recomputed calls from the 5' RACE reads with MiXCR, one row per CDR3 protein. Among 400,000 to 500,000 distinct CDR3 sequences listed, 20% were seen once. The sequenced material came from PBMCs or a T cell subset sorted from them (not recorded which). Receptors originate from an adult woman who had mild COVID-19 (a few samples of this study predate the infection). Cell type and time point are not known.

The table lists this clonotype with many counts. The chain has TRBV20-1 and TRBJ1-5; the D is unclear. Germline loops: CDR1 DFQATT, CDR2 SNEGSKA (reference sequence). This CDR3 comprises 14 residues. V was cut by 0 bases and J by 5 bases, with 11 bases left in between. The CDR3 region is CSARDPREDQPQHF. The CDR3 DNA sequence: TGCAGTGCTAGAGATCCGAGGGAGGATCAGCCCCAGCATTTT.

This clonotype occurred a few times. The chain couples TRBV29-1 to TRBJ1-2; weak D call: TRBD1 (6 bases). With 4 bases removed from V and 0 bases from J, the gap between germline ends came to 15 bases. Germline V CDR1 and CDR2: SQVTM, ANQGSEA. This CDR3 has 15 residues. CDR3 in DNA: TGCAGCGTTGGTTCAGGGACAAGAGCTAACTATGGCTACACCTTC. Translation gives CSVGSGTRANYGYTF.

This clonotype was detected only a few times. V gene TRBV29-1 combines with J gene TRBJ2-5, with TRBD2 identical over 11 bases. Germline V CDR1 and CDR2: SQVTM, ANQGSEA. This CDR3 has 14 amino acids. The J segment lost 5 bases and the V segment lost 5 bases, leaving 7 bases of the junction unmatched. The CDR3 loop reads CSVRLAGKLETQYF. The DNA of the CDR3 is TGCAGCGTTCGACTAGCGGGAAAACTGGAGACCCAGTACTTC.

This clonotype occurred a few times. The chain has TRBV29-1 and TRBJ1-5, with unresolved D. V lost 6 bases and J 5 bases, leaving 14 bases between the germline ends. The CDR3 extends over 13 amino acids. Germline CDR1 reads SQVTM; CDR2 reads ANQGSEA. CDR3: CSVREDLDQPQHF. The CDR3 DNA is TGCAGCGTGAGGGAGGATTTGGATCAGCCCCAGCATTTT.

This chain uses TRBV5-5 with TRBJ2-5, with a tentative D call TRBD2 (5 bases). CDR1 and CDR2 from the germline V gene are SGHKS and YYEKEE (reference sequence). Between the trimmed V and J ends, which lost 2 bases and 0 bases, there was a span of 5 bases. This CDR3 is 13 amino acids long. CDR3 in amino acids: CASSFGDQETQYF. The CDR3 DNA follows: TGTGCCAGCAGCTTCGGGGACCAAGAGACCCAGTACTTC.

The rearrangement uses TRBV9 and TRBJ2-7; 9 nucleotides match TRBD1. Unmatched junction bases numbered 9, after V lost 4 bases and J lost 1 base. The CDR3 sequence is 16 residues long. Germline V gives CDR1 SGDLS, CDR2 YYNGEE. Written as DNA, the CDR3 is TGTGCCAGCAGCCCAGGGACAGGGTCCTTTTCCTACGAGCAGTACTTC. As protein: CASSPGTGSFSYEQYF. The full variable domain, rest sourced from reference TRBV9 and TRBJ2-7, is DSGVTQTPKHLITATGQRVTLRCSPRSGDLSVYWYQQSLDQGLQFLIQYYNGEERAKGNILERFSAQQFPDLHSELNLSSLELGDSALYFCASSPGTGSFSYEQYFGPGTRLTVT.

The chain carries TRBV4-3 and TRBJ1-2, with D maybe TRBD1 (5 bases). This CDR3 comprises 17 residues. Looked up from germline, CDR1 is LGHNA and CDR2 is YSLEER. V lost 0 bases and J 8 bases, leaving 22 bases between the germline ends. CDR3 residues: CASSQDLGQGKIWGYTF. CDR3 DNA sequence: TGCGCCAGCAGCCAAGATCTAGGGCAGGGCAAAATTTGGGGCTACACCTTC.

In regard to this clonotype: In this CDR3 the conserved last residue, phenylalanine or tryptophan, is missing, so a read error is likely. The V gene is TRBV7-9, the J gene TRBJ2-2; D is unresolved. From germline, CDR1 is SEHNR and CDR2 FQNEAQ (reference sequence). V was clipped by 5 bases and J by 6 bases, with 13 bases between them. CDR3 length: 14 amino acids. In nucleotides, the CDR3 is TGTGCCAGCAGCCTGGCCACCCAACCCGGGGAGCTGTTTTAT. Protein: CASSLATQPGELFY.

This clonotype appeared a few times. The chain links TRBV5-1 to TRBJ1-1; D gene ambiguous. The CDR3 extends over 13 amino acids. V shed 3 bases and J shed 0 bases, with 6 bases lying between them. Germline CDR1 reads SGHRS; CDR2 reads YFSETQ. The CDR3 region has the DNA TGCGCCAGCAGCTCCGCCTTGAACACTGAAGCTTTCTTT. This translates into CASSSALNTEAFF.

This clonotype occurred many times. The rearrangement uses TRBV6-5 and TRBJ1-2; D is unclear. Trimming left V 5 bases short and J 2 bases short, with 9 bases between. Germline-derived CDR1 and CDR2 are MNHEY and SVGAGI. The CDR3 has 13 residues. The CDR3 protein is CASSPTKNYGYTF. CDR3 DNA: TGTGCCAGCAGTCCGACAAAAAACTATGGCTACACCTTC.

This clonotype occurred a few times. Mismatch with germline at one junction end may stem from a read error. This rearrangement joins TRBV7-7 to TRBJ2-1, with a possible D match to TRBD2 (7 bases). Germline CDR1 is SSHAT and CDR2 is FNYEAQ (reference sequence). The CDR3 is 15 amino acids. CDR3 in DNA: TGTGCTAGCAGCTTAGGGGGGGAGAGTCACAATGAGCAGTTCTTC. It yields the protein CASSLGGESHNEQFF.

CDR3 residues: CATRDPGGGNGYTF. The CDR3 bases are TGTGCCACCAGGGACCCAGGAGGGGGGAATGGCTACACCTTC. The chain uses TRBV24-1 and TRBJ1-2; TRBD1 is a possible D gene (6 bases). CDR1 KGHDR and CDR2 SFDVKD come from the germline V gene. The CDR3 is 14 residues long. Trimming took 7 bases from V and 6 from J, leaving 17 bases between them.

The chain employs TRBV5-1 and TRBJ2-3; 8 positions agree with TRBD2. With 5 bases clipped from V and 4 bases from J, the junction kept 6 bases outside the gene matches. The CDR3 consists of 14 residues. Germline V CDR1 and CDR2: SGHRS, YFSETQ. The CDR3 loop reads CASSLSGNSDTQYF. The DNA of the CDR3 is TGCGCCAGCAGTCTTAGCGGGAACTCAGATACGCAGTATTTT.